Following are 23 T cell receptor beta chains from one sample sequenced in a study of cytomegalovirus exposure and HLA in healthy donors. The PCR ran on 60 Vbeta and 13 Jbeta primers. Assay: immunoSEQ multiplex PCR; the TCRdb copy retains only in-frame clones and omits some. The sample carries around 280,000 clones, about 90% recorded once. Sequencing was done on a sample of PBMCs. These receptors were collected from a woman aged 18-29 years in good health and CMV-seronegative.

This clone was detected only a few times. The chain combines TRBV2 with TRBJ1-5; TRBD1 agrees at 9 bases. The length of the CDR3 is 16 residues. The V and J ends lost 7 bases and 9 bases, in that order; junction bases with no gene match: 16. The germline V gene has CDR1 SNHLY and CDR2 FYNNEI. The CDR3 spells CASTSGTGSSSGPQHF. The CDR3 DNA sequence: TGTGCCAGCACTTCCGGGACAGGGTCCTCAAGTGGGCCCCAGCATTTT.

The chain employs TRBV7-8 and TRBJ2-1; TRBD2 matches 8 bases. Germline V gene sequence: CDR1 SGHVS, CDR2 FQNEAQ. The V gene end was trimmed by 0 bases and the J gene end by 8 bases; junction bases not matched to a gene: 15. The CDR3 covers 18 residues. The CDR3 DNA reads TGTGCCAGCAGCTTAGCCCGCCCCGGGACTAGGTCCCACGATGAGCAGTTCTTC. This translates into CASSLARPGTRSHDEQFF.

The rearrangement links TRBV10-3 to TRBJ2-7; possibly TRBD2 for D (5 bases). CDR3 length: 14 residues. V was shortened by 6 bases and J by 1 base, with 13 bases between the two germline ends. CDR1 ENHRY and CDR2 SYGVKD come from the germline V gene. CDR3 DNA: TGTGCCATCAGGGGAGACTATTCGTCCTACGAGCAGTACTTC. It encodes CAIRGDYSSYEQYF.

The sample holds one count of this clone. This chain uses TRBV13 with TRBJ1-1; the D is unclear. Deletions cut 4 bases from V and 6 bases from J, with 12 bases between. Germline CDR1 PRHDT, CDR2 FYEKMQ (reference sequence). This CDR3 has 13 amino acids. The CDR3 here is CASSYALLAEAFF. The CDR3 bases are TGTGCCAGCAGCTATGCACTGCTGGCTGAAGCTTTCTTT.

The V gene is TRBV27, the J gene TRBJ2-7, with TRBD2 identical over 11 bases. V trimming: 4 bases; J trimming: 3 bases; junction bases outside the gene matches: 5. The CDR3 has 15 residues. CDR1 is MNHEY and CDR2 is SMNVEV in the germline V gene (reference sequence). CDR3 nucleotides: TGTGCCAGCAGTTGGGGGACTAGCGGATACTACGAGCAGTACTTC. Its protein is CASSWGTSGYYEQYF.

The CDR3 spells CASSYLRVEETQYF. In nucleotides, the CDR3 is TGTGCCAGCAGTTACCTCAGGGTAGAAGAGACCCAGTACTTC. This chain connects TRBV2 to TRBJ2-5; possibly TRBD1 for D (5 bases). This CDR3 is 14 amino acids long. CDR1 is SNHLY, CDR2 FYNNEI, per germline. Deletions cut 5 bases from V and 3 bases from J, with 13 bases between.

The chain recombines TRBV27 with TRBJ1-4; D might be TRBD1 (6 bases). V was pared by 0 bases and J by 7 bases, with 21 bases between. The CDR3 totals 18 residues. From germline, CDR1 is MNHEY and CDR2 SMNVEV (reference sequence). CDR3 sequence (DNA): TGTGCCAGCAGTTTATCGATAACGGGGGGCCAGGTTGGTGAAAAACTGTTTTTT. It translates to CASSLSITGGQVGEKLFF.

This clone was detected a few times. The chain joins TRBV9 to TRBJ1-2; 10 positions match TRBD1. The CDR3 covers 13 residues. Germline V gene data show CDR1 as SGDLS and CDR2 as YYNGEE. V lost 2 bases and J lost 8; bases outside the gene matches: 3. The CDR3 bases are TGTGCCAGCAGCGTGGGGACAGGGGAGGGCTACACCTTC. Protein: CASSVGTGEGYTF.

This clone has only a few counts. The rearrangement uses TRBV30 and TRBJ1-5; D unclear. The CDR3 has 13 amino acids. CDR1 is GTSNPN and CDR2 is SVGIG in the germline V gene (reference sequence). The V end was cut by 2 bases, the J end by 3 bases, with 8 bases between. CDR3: CAWSLHVNQPQHF. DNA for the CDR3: TGTGCCTGGAGTTTACACGTCAATCAGCCCCAGCATTTT.

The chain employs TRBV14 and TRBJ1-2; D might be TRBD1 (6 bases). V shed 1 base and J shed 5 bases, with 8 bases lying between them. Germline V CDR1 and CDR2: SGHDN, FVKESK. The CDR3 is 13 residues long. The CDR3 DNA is TGTGCCAGCAGCCAAGGACAGGTTTATGGCTACACCTTC. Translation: CASSQGQVYGYTF.

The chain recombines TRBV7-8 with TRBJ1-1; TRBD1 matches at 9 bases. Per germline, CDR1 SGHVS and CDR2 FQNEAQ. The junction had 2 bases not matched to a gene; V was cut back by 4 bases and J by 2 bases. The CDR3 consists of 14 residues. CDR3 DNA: TGTGCCAGCAGCTGGGGACAGGGAAACACTGAAGCTTTCTTT. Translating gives CASSWGQGNTEAFF.

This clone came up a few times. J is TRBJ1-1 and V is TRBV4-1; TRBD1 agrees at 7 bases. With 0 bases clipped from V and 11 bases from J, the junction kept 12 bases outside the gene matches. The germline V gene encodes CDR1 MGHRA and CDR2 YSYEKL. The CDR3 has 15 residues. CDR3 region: CASSQDETGLKEAFF. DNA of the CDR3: TGCGCCAGCAGCCAAGATGAGACAGGGTTAAAGGAGGCTTTCTTT.

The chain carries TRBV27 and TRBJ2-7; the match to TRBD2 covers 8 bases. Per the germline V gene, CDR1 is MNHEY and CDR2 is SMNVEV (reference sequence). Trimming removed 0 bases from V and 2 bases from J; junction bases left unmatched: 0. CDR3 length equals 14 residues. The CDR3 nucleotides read TGTGCCAGCAGTTTATCTAGCGGGGCCTACGAGCAGTACTTC. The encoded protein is CASSLSSGAYEQYF.

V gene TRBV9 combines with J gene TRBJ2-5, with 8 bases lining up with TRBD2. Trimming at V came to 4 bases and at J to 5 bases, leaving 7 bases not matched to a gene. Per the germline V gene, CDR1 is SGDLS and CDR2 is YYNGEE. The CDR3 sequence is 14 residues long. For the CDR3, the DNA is TGTGCCAGCAGCTTCCGGGGGGGATCGGAGACCCAGTACTTC. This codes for CASSFRGGSETQYF.

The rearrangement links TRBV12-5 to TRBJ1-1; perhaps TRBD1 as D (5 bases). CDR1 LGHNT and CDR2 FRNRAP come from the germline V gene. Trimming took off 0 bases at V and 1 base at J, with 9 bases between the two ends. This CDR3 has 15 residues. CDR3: CASGLVTGWNTEAFF. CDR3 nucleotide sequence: TGTGCTAGTGGTTTGGTAACAGGTTGGAACACTGAAGCTTTCTTT.

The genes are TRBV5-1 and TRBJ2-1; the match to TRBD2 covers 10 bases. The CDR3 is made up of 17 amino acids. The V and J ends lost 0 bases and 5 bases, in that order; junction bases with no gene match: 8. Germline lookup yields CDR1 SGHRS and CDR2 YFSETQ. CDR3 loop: CASSLDRAGGSHNEQFF. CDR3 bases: TGCGCCAGCAGCTTGGACCGAGCGGGGGGGTCCCACAATGAGCAGTTCTTC.

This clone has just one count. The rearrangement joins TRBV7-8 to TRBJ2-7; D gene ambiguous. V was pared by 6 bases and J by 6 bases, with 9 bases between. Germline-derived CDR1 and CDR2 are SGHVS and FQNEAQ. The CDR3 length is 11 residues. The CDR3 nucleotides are TGTGCCAGCAGTAACAAGTTCGAGCAGTACTTC. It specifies CASSNKFEQYF.

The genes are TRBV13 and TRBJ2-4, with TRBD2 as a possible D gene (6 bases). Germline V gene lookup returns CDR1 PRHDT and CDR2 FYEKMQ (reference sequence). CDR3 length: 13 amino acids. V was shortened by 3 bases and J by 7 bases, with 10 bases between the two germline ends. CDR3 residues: CASSLGGRNIQYF. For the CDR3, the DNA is TGTGCCAGCAGCTTGGGGGGACGGAACATTCAGTACTTC.

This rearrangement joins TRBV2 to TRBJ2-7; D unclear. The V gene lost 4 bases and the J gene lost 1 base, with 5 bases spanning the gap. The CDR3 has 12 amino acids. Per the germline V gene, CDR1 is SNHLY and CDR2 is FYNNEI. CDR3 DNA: TGTGCCAGCAGTGCCTTGTCCTACGAGCAGTACTTC. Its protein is CASSALSYEQYF. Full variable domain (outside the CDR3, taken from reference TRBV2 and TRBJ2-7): EPEVTQTPSHQVTQMGQEVILRCVPISNHLYFYWYRQILGQKVEFLVSFYNNEISEKSEIFDDQFSVERPDGSNFTLKIRSTKLEDSAMYFCASSALSYEQYFGPGTRLTVT.

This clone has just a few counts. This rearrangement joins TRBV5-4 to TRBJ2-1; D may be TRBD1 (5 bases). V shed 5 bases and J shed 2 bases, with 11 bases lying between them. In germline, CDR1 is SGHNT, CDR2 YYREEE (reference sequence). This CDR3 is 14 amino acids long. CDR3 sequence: CASSVQGTYNEQFF. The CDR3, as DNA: TGTGCCAGCAGTGTCCAGGGAACCTACAATGAGCAGTTCTTC.

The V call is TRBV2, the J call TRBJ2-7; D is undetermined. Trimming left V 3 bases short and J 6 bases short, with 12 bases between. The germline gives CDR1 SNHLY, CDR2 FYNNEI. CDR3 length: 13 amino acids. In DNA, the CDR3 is TGTGCCAGCAGTGAGTTCAGGTCCAGCGAGCAGTACTTC. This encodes CASSEFRSSEQYF.

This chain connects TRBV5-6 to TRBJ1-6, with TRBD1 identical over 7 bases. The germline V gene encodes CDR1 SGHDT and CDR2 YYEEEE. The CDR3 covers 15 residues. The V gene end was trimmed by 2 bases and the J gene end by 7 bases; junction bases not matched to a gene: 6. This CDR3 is CASSFIDRDNSPLHF. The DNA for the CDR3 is TGTGCCAGCAGCTTTATAGACAGGGACAATTCACCCCTCCACTTT.

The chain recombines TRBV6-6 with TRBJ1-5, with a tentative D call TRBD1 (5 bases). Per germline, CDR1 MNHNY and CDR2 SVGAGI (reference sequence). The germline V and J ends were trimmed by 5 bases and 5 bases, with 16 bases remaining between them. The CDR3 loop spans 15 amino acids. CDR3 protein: CASSKMSQDHQPQHF. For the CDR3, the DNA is TGTGCCAGCAGTAAGATGTCACAGGACCATCAGCCCCAGCATTTT.